This note documents a single T cell receptor (beta chain) sequence. TCRdb re-called the 5' RACE reads and shows each CDR3 protein once, DNA omitted. The sample table sets out some 160,000 distinct CDR3 sequences. The data were taken from a study of monozygotic twins with inflammatory bowel disease. The germline V gene has CDR1 LGHNA and CDR2 YSLEER. The CDR3 contains 13 residues. Sequenced sample: blood. The receptor was derived from a human donor with ulcerative colitis or Crohn's disease, or a healthy co-twin of an affected twin (not recorded which). The gene calls are TRBV4-3 and TRBJ2-1; lacking DNA, the TRBD2 call made by TCRdb goes unchecked. CDR3 amino acids: CASSHQTSSEQFF.